The 25 T cell receptor beta chains below come from one sample, sequenced in a study of shared clonotypes between healthy human individuals (dated by TCRdb to 2020 to 2022). Libraries were constructed by the immunoSEQ multiplex PCR assay. TCRdb took over this immuneACCESS table, retaining in-frame rearrangements with V and J assigned. Such tables are incomplete; in checked studies, under half of the missing clones stem from an unresolved V gene, and the remainder is unexplained. The sample has about 2.1 million clones on record, roughly 95% of them singletons. The ten largest clones take up about 1.7% of the sample. CD8 naive samples were obtained by positive selection for CCR7 among CD45RO-negative cells, yielding a CD45RA+CCR7+ population from which TemRA cells were excluded. Sequenced: naive CD8+ T cells from PBMCs. In the paper's terms, the cell subset or site label means: CD45RA+CCR7+. The receptors originated from a man younger than 30 in good health. Some clones in this sample may be carry-over from other donors' samples.

Details on this clone: Other DNA sequences in this sample translate to the same CDR3. The chain joins TRBV5-4 to TRBJ2-7; D is possibly TRBD2 (5 bases). CDR3 size: 15 residues. Germline V gene data show CDR1 as SGHNT and CDR2 as YYREEE (reference sequence). Trimming stripped 4 bases from V and 0 bases from J, with 14 bases between. CDR3 region: CASSLGEGSSYEQYF. In DNA, the CDR3 is TGTGCCAGCAGCCTGGGAGAGGGCAGCTCCTACGAGCAGTACTTC.

The V and J genes are TRBV7-9 and TRBJ1-2, with a possible D match to TRBD1 (6 bases). Per germline, CDR1 SEHNR and CDR2 FQNEAQ (reference sequence). Deletions cut 2 bases from V and 8 bases from J, with 12 bases between. The CDR3 is 13 amino acids. The CDR3 sequence is CASSLSGVRGYTF. Written as DNA, the CDR3 is TGTGCCAGCAGCTTATCAGGGGTGAGGGGCTACACCTTC.

This chain uses TRBV5-6 with TRBJ2-1; the D gene is possibly TRBD1 (5 bases). CDR1 and CDR2 from the germline V gene are SGHDT and YYEEEE. Between the trimmed V and J ends, which lost 4 bases and 12 bases, there was a span of 11 bases. This CDR3 contains 11 residues. The CDR3 DNA is TGTGCCAGCAGCCAGGGTAGTGGGCAGTTCTTC. Protein: CASSQGSGQFF.

This sequence joins TRBV29-1 and TRBJ2-3; 11 nucleotides agree with TRBD1. This CDR3 has 17 amino acids. After removal of 8 bases from V and 3 bases from J, the junction contained 16 bases not matched to a gene. Germline CDR1 and CDR2: SQVTM and ANQGSEA. In nucleotides, the CDR3 is TGCAGCCCGCGCTGCCCCAGTGGGACAGGGGGTACAGATACGCAGTATTTT. This sequence encodes CSPRCPSGTGGTDTQYF.

The rearrangement joins TRBV27 to TRBJ2-7; D is possibly TRBD1 or TRBD2 (6 bases each). V was pared by 1 base and J by 5 bases, with 15 bases between. The CDR3 runs 15 residues. The V gene's germline CDR1 is MNHEY and CDR2 SMNVEV (reference sequence). The CDR3 sequence: CASSLWGDSGDEQYF. CDR3 coding DNA: TGTGCCAGCAGTTTATGGGGGGACTCAGGGGACGAGCAGTACTTC.

The chain couples TRBV19 to TRBJ2-6, with 8 bases fitting TRBD1. From germline, CDR1 is LNHDA and CDR2 SQIVND (reference sequence). This CDR3 spans 16 amino acids. V was clipped by 7 bases and J by 0 bases; unmatched bases: 5. CDR3: CASTGQGRSGANVLTF. DNA for the CDR3: TGTGCCAGTACTGGACAGGGCCGCTCTGGGGCCAACGTCCTGACTTTC.

V usage is TRBV5-1 and J usage is TRBJ2-7; 7 bases match TRBD2. This CDR3 has 15 residues. Germline-derived CDR1 and CDR2 are SGHRS and YFSETQ. After removal of 1 base from V and 4 bases from J, the junction contained 8 bases not matched to a gene. Written as DNA, the CDR3 is TGCGCCAGCAGCTTGCGGGCTAGCGGCTTATACGAGCAGTACTTC. Encoded protein: CASSLRASGLYEQYF.

Worth noting for this clone: A junction end diverges from the germline sequence, so it may reflect a read error. This chain connects TRBV29-1 to TRBJ2-7, with D maybe TRBD2 (6 bases). The CDR3 totals 16 residues. Germline CDR1 reads SQVTM; CDR2 reads ANQGSEA. The DNA for the CDR3 is TGCAGCGTTAAAGATGAGGGGAGGAGAACCTCCTACGAGCAGTACTTC. This sequence encodes CSVKDEGRRTSYEQYF.

For this clone: Germline and junction disagree at one end, which may indicate a read error. The rearrangement links TRBV7-9 to TRBJ1-1; D ambiguous. CDR1 and CDR2 from the germline V gene are SEHNR and FQNEAQ (reference sequence). The CDR3 runs 9 residues. Here the CDR3 reads CASSPLWDF. CDR3 DNA sequence: TGTGCCAGCAGCCCCTTGTGGGACTTT.

V usage is TRBV7-3 and J usage is TRBJ2-2, with TRBD1 matching over 9 bases. V lost 5 bases and J lost 5; bases outside the gene matches: 6. Germline V lookup: CDR1 SGHTA, CDR2 FQGTGA. The CDR3 covers 15 residues. This chain's CDR3 is CASSNTGTGTGELFF. The CDR3 nucleotides read TGTGCCAGCAGCAACACCGGGACAGGGACCGGGGAGCTGTTTTTT.

The V and J genes are TRBV5-4 and TRBJ2-7, with D hard to call. The germline V gene encodes CDR1 SGHNT and CDR2 YYREEE (reference sequence). The ends were cut back, 2 bases at V and 4 bases at J, with 10 bases in the middle. The CDR3 totals 13 residues. CDR3: CASSLGPEYEQYF. The CDR3 DNA reads as TGTGCCAGCAGCTTAGGACCCGAGTACGAGCAGTACTTC.

This chain joins TRBV29-1 and TRBJ1-2; 7 bases line up with TRBD1. Germline assignment: CDR1 SQVTM and CDR2 ANQGSEA. The CDR3 consists of 14 residues. Germline trimming cut 5 bases from V and 0 bases from J; bases unmatched to any gene: 6. CDR3 residues: CSVPTGVPNYGYTF. The CDR3 DNA follows: TGCAGCGTTCCCACAGGGGTCCCTAACTATGGCTACACCTTC.

This clone was counted once. The chain is built from TRBV4-1 and TRBJ2-7; possibly TRBD1 or TRBD2 for D (5 bases each). The CDR3 consists of 16 residues. With 2 bases removed from V and 0 bases from J, the gap between germline ends came to 14 bases. Germline V gene data show CDR1 as MGHRA and CDR2 as YSYEKL. In DNA form, the CDR3 reads TGCGCCAGCAGCCAATCTGGGACGGTGAGCTCCTACGAGCAGTACTTC. Protein sequence: CASSQSGTVSSYEQYF.

There are a few counts of this clone. The chain recombines TRBV7-9 with TRBJ1-2, with 7 bases identical to TRBD1. V trimming: 5 bases; J trimming: 10 bases; junction bases outside the gene matches: 10. The CDR3 has 13 amino acids. In germline, CDR1 is SEHNR, CDR2 FQNEAQ (reference sequence). The CDR3 region is CASSPRDSRDYTF. The CDR3 bases are TGTGCCAGCAGCCCCAGGGACAGCAGGGACTACACCTTC.

V and J are TRBV21-1 and TRBJ1-5. TRBV21-1 is a pseudogene. The CDR3 has 16 amino acids. The CDR3 sequence is CASRKFPAPSNQPQHF. CDR3 nucleotides: TGTGCCAGCAGGAAGTTTCCAGCCCCTAGCAATCAGCCCCAGCATTTT.

The chain couples TRBV9 to TRBJ1-1; TRBD1 might be the D (6 bases). The V and J ends lost 0 bases and 3 bases respectively, with 9 bases between them. The germline V gene has CDR1 SGDLS and CDR2 YYNGEE. CDR3 size: 14 residues. The CDR3 nucleotides read TGTGCCAGCAGCGTAGGACAGGCCGACACTGAAGCTTTCTTT. Its translation is CASSVGQADTEAFF.

This rearrangement joins TRBV11-3 to TRBJ1-1; TRBD1 might be the D (5 bases). CDR3 length equals 14 residues. Germline loops: CDR1 SGHNT, CDR2 YENEEA. V lost 2 bases to trimming and J lost 3 bases, with 10 bases between them. The CDR3 bases are TGTGCCAGCAGCTTATCGCCAGGGCACACTGAAGCTTTCTTT. Protein sequence: CASSLSPGHTEAFF.

The chain recombines TRBV27 with TRBJ2-1; 9 bases map to TRBD1. Per germline, CDR1 MNHEY and CDR2 SMNVEV (reference sequence). This CDR3 region has 16 residues. V lost 4 bases, J lost 5 bases, and 9 bases stayed unmatched. The CDR3 spells CASSSGAGQGNNEQFF. In DNA form, the CDR3 reads TGTGCCAGCAGTTCAGGGGCCGGACAGGGGAACAATGAGCAGTTCTTC.

This clone is a singleton in its sample. The chain links TRBV27 to TRBJ2-7; 9 bases are shared with TRBD2. The germline CDR1 and CDR2 sequences are MNHEY and SMNVEV (reference sequence). The ends lost 2 bases at V and 3 bases at J; junction bases unmatched: 8. This CDR3 spans 16 amino acids. Here the CDR3 reads CASSLGGGTSRYEQYF. The CDR3 coding sequence is TGTGCCAGCAGTTTAGGGGGCGGGACTAGCCGCTACGAGCAGTACTTC.

The gene calls are TRBV5-8 and TRBJ2-2; D ambiguous. The germline gives CDR1 SGHTS, CDR2 YDEGEE. Trimming removed 1 base from V and 6 bases from J, with 13 bases in between. This CDR3 is built from 15 residues. CDR3 nucleotides: TGTGCCAGCAGCTTGTCGTCAGGCTGGTCCGGGGAGCTGTTTTTT. Translating gives CASSLSSGWSGELFF. The complete variable domain, with remaining parts taken from reference TRBV5-8 and TRBJ2-2, reads EAGVTQSPTHLIKTRGQQATLRCSPISGHTSVYWYQQALGLGLQFLLWYDEGEERNRGNFPPRFSGRQFPNYSSELNVNALELEDSALYLCASSLSSGWSGELFFGEGSRLTVL.

The table lists this clone with a count of one. V is TRBV2 and J is TRBJ2-5; TRBD2 aligns across 10 bases. V gave up 3 bases and J gave up 4 bases; unmatched junction bases: 5. CDR1 and CDR2 (germline): SNHLY, FYNNEI. The CDR3 extends over 15 amino acids. In nucleotides, the CDR3 is TGTGCCAGCAGTGATTCGAGGACTAGCGGAGAGACCCAGTACTTC. Residues: CASSDSRTSGETQYF.

The V call is TRBV28, the J call TRBJ2-5; D might be TRBD2 (6 bases). Trimming removed 1 base from V and 5 bases from J, with 14 bases in between. The CDR3 runs 15 residues. Germline CDR1 reads MDHEN; CDR2 reads SYDVKM. The CDR3 spells CASSLSAGLGETQYF. The CDR3, as DNA: TGTGCCAGCAGTTTATCGGCGGGATTAGGGGAGACCCAGTACTTC.

As regards this clone: Other DNA sequences in this sample translate to the same CDR3. The V call is TRBV9, the J call TRBJ2-7, with 9 bases aligning to TRBD1. The J segment lost 2 bases and the V segment lost 4 bases, leaving 7 bases of the junction unmatched. Germline V gene sequence: CDR1 SGDLS, CDR2 YYNGEE. The CDR3 extends over 15 amino acids. The CDR3 DNA is TGTGCCAGCAGCCCAACCGGGACAGGGCCCTACGAGCAGTACTTC. Its protein is CASSPTGTGPYEQYF. Drawing the rest from reference TRBV9 and TRBJ2-7, the complete variable domain is DSGVTQTPKHLITATGQRVTLRCSPRSGDLSVYWYQQSLDQGLQFLIQYYNGEERAKGNILERFSAQQFPDLHSELNLSSLELGDSALYFCASSPTGTGPYEQYFGPGTRLTVT.

With respect to this clone: The same CDR3 is also encoded by other DNA sequences in this sample. The rearrangement joins TRBV29-1 to TRBJ1-3; D gene unclear. CDR3 size: 14 residues. V was trimmed by 1 base and J by 1 base, leaving 8 bases between them. Germline values: CDR1 SQVTM, CDR2 ANQGSEA. In nucleotides, the CDR3 is TGCAGCGTTGAAGGGGGATCTTCTGGAAACACCATATATTTT. Protein: CSVEGGSSGNTIYF.

Worth noting for this clone: The sample has other DNA sequences that encode this CDR3 too. The J gene is TRBJ2-7, the V gene TRBV27, with D possibly matching TRBD2 (7 bases). This CDR3 region has 14 residues. Germline-derived CDR1 and CDR2 are MNHEY and SMNVEV (reference sequence). V lost 3 bases and J lost 5, with 14 bases in between. The CDR3 nucleotides read TGTGCCAGCAGTTTGGGGGGGGCTCCCAACGAGCAGTACTTC. Residues: CASSLGGAPNEQYF.